This entry lists 18 T cell receptor beta chains sequenced from one sample in a study of shared clonotypes between healthy human individuals. Produced via immunoSEQ multiplex PCR; TCRdb's table is partial and in-frame only. The sample consists of more than 400,000 clones, approximately 78% of them appearing once. The sample taken for sequencing was PBMCs. The receptors were gathered from a middle-aged woman in good health. Some clones in this sample may be carry-over from other donors' samples.

The rearrangement joins TRBV18 to TRBJ1-1; D is ambiguous. Trimming took 6 bases from V and 6 from J, leaving 11 bases between them. Per germline, CDR1 KGHSH and CDR2 LQKENI. The CDR3 runs to 12 residues. This chain's CDR3 is CASSVIGSEAFF. As DNA, the CDR3 is TGTGCCAGCTCCGTAATCGGGTCTGAAGCTTTCTTT.

The genes are TRBV11-2 and TRBJ2-1, with D perhaps TRBD2 (6 bases). The CDR3 totals 14 residues. CDR1 SGHAT and CDR2 FQNNGV come from the germline V gene. V was pared by 1 base and J by 5 bases, with 9 bases between. CDR3 in DNA: TGTGCCAGCAGCTTAGCGGGAGTGAACAATGAGCAGTTCTTC. It yields the protein CASSLAGVNNEQFF.

This clone was observed a few times. The rearrangement joins TRBV5-1 to TRBJ2-5, with 7 positions matching TRBD2. The J call may be wrong; the DNA end is better matched by TRBJ2-7. CDR1 and CDR2 (germline): SGHRS, YFSETQ. The CDR3 sequence is 13 residues long. The chain's CDR3 is CASSLNSGDEQYF. Here the CDR3 DNA reads TGCGCCAGCAGCTTGAACAGCGGGGACGAGCAGTACTTC.

This chain links TRBV7-8 with TRBJ2-7; D is undetermined. The V end was cut by 3 bases, the J end by 9 bases, with 21 bases between. The CDR3 totals 15 residues. Germline CDR1 is SGHVS and CDR2 is FQNEAQ. The CDR3 DNA is TGTGCCAGCAGCTTGGCCCCGGTGGGGATGCCCTCGCAGTACTTC. This sequence encodes CASSLAPVGMPSQYF.

This chain connects TRBV29-1 to TRBJ2-5, with D tentatively TRBD2 (7 bases). The CDR3 has 13 amino acids. The V gene lost 4 bases and the J gene lost 2 bases, with 11 bases spanning the gap. The germline V gene has CDR1 SQVTM and CDR2 ANQGSEA. CDR3 loop: CSVGRGGQETQYF. The CDR3 DNA reads TGCAGCGTTGGAAGGGGGGGACAAGAGACCCAGTACTTC.

The CDR3 loop reads CAWSSHFGTGGVSDYGYTF. The CDR3 coding sequence is TGTGCCTGGAGTTCTCACTTTGGGACAGGGGGGGTGTCGGACTATGGCTACACCTTC. The J gene is TRBJ1-2, the V gene TRBV30; 11 nucleotides agree with TRBD1. After removal of 2 bases from V and 3 bases from J, the junction contained 17 bases not matched to a gene. Germline V gene sequence: CDR1 GTSNPN, CDR2 SVGIG (reference sequence). There are 19 residues in the CDR3.

This clone was recorded a few times. The DNA of the CDR3 is TGTGCCTGGAGTGCGACGGTGAACACCATATATTTT. This sequence encodes CAWSATVNTIYF. The V call is TRBV30, the J call TRBJ1-3; unclear D gene. Germline V gene sequence: CDR1 GTSNPN, CDR2 SVGIG (reference sequence). The CDR3 spans 12 residues. Trimming pared 1 base from V and 7 bases from J, leaving 8 bases between.

The rearrangement joins TRBV5-1 to TRBJ2-1, with TRBD2 matching over 10 bases. The CDR3 is 16 amino acids. V trimming: 0 bases; J trimming: 4 bases; junction bases outside the gene matches: 4. Germline assignment: CDR1 SGHRS and CDR2 YFSETQ. The CDR3 DNA reads as TGCGCCAGCAGCTTGGCGGGTAGCGGGGGGTACAATGAGCAGTTCTTC. Encoded protein: CASSLAGSGGYNEQFF.

This clone was detected a few times. The chain is built from TRBV19 and TRBJ2-7, with D possibly called TRBD1 or TRBD2 (7 bases each). CDR3 length: 15 amino acids. Germline V gene lookup returns CDR1 LNHDA and CDR2 SQIVND (reference sequence). Trimming took 5 bases from V and 3 from J, leaving 17 bases between them. CDR3 coding DNA: TGTGCCAGTAGTGGACAGGAGGGGGGGATCTACGAGCAGTACTTC. Its protein is CASSGQEGGIYEQYF.

The V gene is TRBV6-6, the J gene TRBJ2-2; D uncertain. V was cut by 5 bases and J by 2 bases, with 6 bases left in between. CDR3 size: 13 residues. Germline CDR1 MNHNY, CDR2 SVGAGI (reference sequence). CDR3 sequence: CASSAVNTGELFF. CDR3 nucleotides: TGTGCCAGCAGTGCAGTTAACACCGGGGAGCTGTTTTTT.

CDR3 sequence (DNA): TGTGCCAGCAGTGGGCTAGCGGGAGGAGAAGATACGCAGTATTTT. Protein: CASSGLAGGEDTQYF. The V call is TRBV27, the J call TRBJ2-3; 11 bases are shared with TRBD2. V lost 5 bases to trimming and J lost 5 bases; unmatched junction nucleotides: 6. CDR1 is MNHEY and CDR2 is SMNVEV in the germline V gene (reference sequence). This CDR3 comprises 15 residues.

This clone was seen a single time. The chain uses TRBV6-4 and TRBJ2-1; no clear D. The V gene's germline CDR1 is MRHNA and CDR2 SNTAGT. V was cut by 6 bases and J by 4 bases, with 16 bases left in between. The CDR3 extends over 15 amino acids. Here the CDR3 reads CASRSLAGEYNEQFF. The CDR3 DNA is TGTGCCAGCAGATCGCTGGCTGGTGAATACAATGAGCAGTTCTTC.

The chain is built from TRBV27 and TRBJ2-3; 9 nucleotides agree with TRBD1. The V gene end was trimmed by 3 bases and the J gene end by 11 bases; junction bases not matched to a gene: 6. CDR1 is MNHEY, CDR2 SMNVEV, per germline (reference sequence). The CDR3 totals 13 residues. The CDR3 coding sequence is TGTGCCAGCAGTTTTCCCGGGGACAGGGAGCAGTATTTT. This translates into CASSFPGDREQYF.

The genes are TRBV5-4 and TRBJ2-2, with D possibly matching TRBD1 (5 bases). CDR3 size: 15 residues. Germline CDR1 is SGHNT and CDR2 is YYREEE (reference sequence). V gave up 0 bases and J gave up 5 bases, with 11 bases separating them. CDR3 DNA: TGTGCCAGCAGCTTGGGTCCCAGGGTAACCGGGGAGCTGTTTTTT. Translating gives CASSLGPRVTGELFF.

This clone was seen ten or more times. This sequence joins TRBV4-2 and TRBJ1-2, with 11 bases identical to TRBD1. The J segment lost 4 bases and the V segment lost 3 bases, leaving 7 bases of the junction unmatched. The CDR3 sequence is 16 residues long. Germline loops: CDR1 LGHNA, CDR2 YNFKEQ. CDR3 residues: CASSHWGTGGTYGYTF. The CDR3 coding sequence is TGTGCCAGCAGCCACTGGGGGACAGGGGGGACCTATGGCTACACCTTC.

This clone was detected once. The V gene is TRBV10-2, the J gene TRBJ1-2; 7 nucleotides agree with TRBD1. This CDR3 is 14 amino acids long. CDR1 WSHSY and CDR2 SAAADI come from the germline V gene. The J segment lost 8 bases and the V segment lost 0 bases, leaving 6 bases of the junction unmatched. The CDR3 DNA sequence: TGCGCCAGCAGTGAGTCAAAGGGGGCAGGGGGCTACACCTTC. This gives the protein CASSESKGAGGYTF.

This chain connects TRBV5-1 to TRBJ2-5, with 9 nucleotides matching TRBD2. The CDR3 contains 15 residues. V lost 4 bases and J lost 2; bases outside the gene matches: 6. Per the germline V gene, CDR1 is SGHRS and CDR2 is YFSETQ. The CDR3, as DNA: TGCGCCAGCAGCCCAGCTAGCGGGATACAAGAGACCCAGTACTTC. This codes for CASSPASGIQETQYF.

This clone has only a few counts. J is TRBJ2-7 and V is TRBV5-1; possibly TRBD1 or TRBD2 for D (6 bases each). Germline-derived CDR1 and CDR2 are SGHRS and YFSETQ. The V and J ends lost 0 bases and 2 bases respectively, with 9 bases between them. The CDR3 consists of 14 residues. The CDR3 region is CASSLEGGAYEQYF. The CDR3 DNA is TGCGCCAGCAGCTTGGAGGGGGGCGCCTACGAGCAGTACTTC. Full variable domain (rest looked up from reference TRBV5-1 and TRBJ2-7): KAGVTQTPRYLIKTRGQQVTLSCSPISGHRSVSWYQQTPGQGLQFLFEYFSETQRNKGNFPGRFSGRQFSNSRSEMNVSTLELGDSALYLCASSLEGGAYEQYFGPGTRLTVT.